The 21 T cell receptor beta chains in this list originate from one sample, sequenced in a study of blood T cell repertoires in COVID-19. Libraries were prepared by immunoSEQ multiplex PCR; TCRdb keeps only in-frame clonotypes and omits some of them. Counted here are roughly 160,000 clones, approximately 80% occurring once; the ten biggest clones make up 3% to 4%. Sequenced material: PBMCs or T cells enriched from blood (not recorded which). These receptors came from a woman aged 55-69 years who had recovered from COVID-19.

J is TRBJ1-6 and V is TRBV5-1, with D unclear. The germline CDR1 and CDR2 sequences are SGHRS and YFSETQ. The CDR3 runs 14 residues. Trimming removed 7 bases from V and 9 bases from J, with 17 bases in between. Here the CDR3 reads CASRDLGPGSPLHF. For the CDR3, the DNA is TGCGCCAGCCGAGATTTGGGTCCAGGTTCACCCCTCCACTTT. The full variable domain, completed using reference TRBV5-1 and TRBJ1-6, is KAGVTQTPRYLIKTRGQQVTLSCSPISGHRSVSWYQQTPGQGLQFLFEYFSETQRNKGNFPGRFSGRQFSNSRSEMNVSTLELGDSALYLCASRDLGPGSPLHFGNGTRLTVT.

The V gene is TRBV3-1 (or the pseudogene TRBV3-2), the J gene TRBJ1-1; 11 bases align to TRBD1. The junction had 8 bases not matched to a gene; V was cut back by 4 bases and J by 4 bases. Germline V gives CDR1 LGHDT, CDR2 YNNKEL (reference sequence). The CDR3 has 16 amino acids. The CDR3 here is CASSPSDRGRRTEAFF. CDR3 coding DNA: TGTGCCAGCAGCCCGTCGGACAGGGGGCGTCGCACTGAAGCTTTCTTT.

V usage is TRBV5-1 and J usage is TRBJ2-1; 8 bases match TRBD2. J lost 4 bases, V lost 2 bases, and 5 bases had no gene match. CDR3 length: 15 amino acids. Germline V gene sequence: CDR1 SGHRS, CDR2 YFSETQ. This chain's CDR3 is CASSFSAGVYNEQFF. CDR3 DNA: TGCGCCAGCAGCTTCTCAGCGGGGGTTTACAATGAGCAGTTCTTC.

The gene calls are TRBV4-1 and TRBJ2-7; tentative D call: TRBD2 (5 bases). Germline loops: CDR1 MGHRA, CDR2 YSYEKL. Trimming left V 5 bases short and J 2 bases short, with 10 bases between. The CDR3 covers 13 residues. Here the CDR3 DNA reads TGCGCCAGCAGCTCGGACTTTACCTACGAGCAGTACTTC. Residues: CASSSDFTYEQYF.

The V gene is TRBV18, the J gene TRBJ2-5; maybe TRBD2 (5 bases). Trimming removed 3 bases from V and 2 bases from J, with 10 bases in between. CDR3 length: 14 amino acids. Germline CDR1 is KGHSH and CDR2 is LQKENI. CDR3 sequence (DNA): TGTGCCAGCTCACCCGTGACTATACAAGAGACCCAGTACTTC. Translated: CASSPVTIQETQYF. Full variable domain (outside the CDR3, taken from reference TRBV18 and TRBJ2-5): NAGVMQNPRHLVRRRGQEARLRCSPMKGHSHVYWYRQLPEEGLKFMVYLQKENIIDESGMPKERFSAEFPKEGPSILRIQQVVRGDSAAYFCASSPVTIQETQYFGPGTRLLVL.

The V and J genes are TRBV11-2 and TRBJ2-3, with D possibly TRBD2 on 5 matching bases. From germline, CDR1 is SGHAT and CDR2 FQNNGV. V gave up 5 bases and J gave up 6 bases, with 15 bases separating them. The CDR3 sequence is 14 residues long. CDR3 residues: CASSRERTADTQYF. CDR3 DNA: TGTGCCAGCAGCCGGGAAAGGACTGCCGATACGCAGTATTTT.

V gene TRBV19 combines with J gene TRBJ1-5; 9 nucleotides agree with TRBD1. CDR1 and CDR2 (germline): LNHDA, SQIVND (reference sequence). The CDR3 has 15 amino acids. V trimming: 1 base; J trimming: 4 bases; junction bases outside the gene matches: 2. The CDR3 sequence is CASSIAGTGNQPQHF. Here the CDR3 DNA reads TGTGCCAGTAGTATAGCAGGGACAGGGAATCAGCCCCAGCATTTT.

V is TRBV10-3 and J is TRBJ1-1, with 10 bases identical to TRBD1. Looked up from germline, CDR1 is ENHRY and CDR2 is SYGVKD. With 4 bases clipped from V and 1 base from J, the junction kept 6 bases outside the gene matches. The CDR3 is 16 residues long. CDR3: CAISVGQGKGNTEAFF. CDR3 nucleotide sequence: TGTGCCATCAGTGTGGGACAGGGGAAGGGGAACACTGAAGCTTTCTTT.

This clone was seen only a few times. The chain has TRBV11-2 and TRBJ1-5; D call uncertain. Trimming shortened V by 1 base and J by 9 bases, and 10 bases separated the two germline ends. Germline V gene lookup returns CDR1 SGHAT and CDR2 FQNNGV. CDR3 length: 13 residues. The CDR3: CASSLGAGTPQHF. Written as DNA, the CDR3 is TGTGCCAGCAGCTTAGGGGCTGGCACGCCCCAGCATTTT.

The chain joins TRBV24-1 to TRBJ2-7; 8 positions agree with TRBD1. Germline assignment: CDR1 KGHDR and CDR2 SFDVKD. J lost 3 bases, V lost 4 bases, and 4 bases had no gene match. The CDR3 consists of 14 residues. This CDR3 is CATSDRDRLYEQYF. Written as DNA, the CDR3 is TGTGCCACCAGTGACCGGGACAGGCTCTACGAGCAGTACTTC.

The chain employs TRBV5-1 and TRBJ2-3, with 10 bases matching TRBD2. Per germline, CDR1 SGHRS and CDR2 YFSETQ. J lost 4 bases, V lost 0 bases, and 2 bases had no gene match. There are 15 residues in the CDR3. CDR3 loop: CASSLGAGGADTQYF. The DNA of the CDR3 is TGCGCCAGCAGCTTGGGAGCGGGGGGGGCAGATACGCAGTATTTT.

This clone has a handful of counts. The gene calls are TRBV6-5 and TRBJ2-5; 9 bases are a match to TRBD2. Germline values: CDR1 MNHEY, CDR2 SVGAGI. The CDR3 is 15 residues long. Losses at the gene ends were 4 bases for V and 3 bases for J; bases not matched to a gene: 6. The CDR3, as DNA: TGTGCCAGCAGTTCCCCTAGCGGGGTAAAAGAGACCCAGTACTTC. This translates into CASSSPSGVKETQYF.

The gene calls are TRBV18 and TRBJ1-5, with TRBD1 matching over 7 bases. CDR3 length equals 17 residues. Germline-derived CDR1 and CDR2 are KGHSH and LQKENI. V shed 0 bases and J 3 bases; nucleotides not matched to a gene: 8. CDR3 in DNA: TGTGCCAGCTCACCACCAGGAACAGGGGTTCTCAATCAGCCCCAGCATTTT. Protein: CASSPPGTGVLNQPQHF.

This clone was detected only a few times. V gene TRBV29-1 combines with J gene TRBJ1-2; 8 bases agree with TRBD1. There are 15 residues in the CDR3. V was clipped by 4 bases and J by 3 bases; unmatched bases: 10. Per the germline V gene, CDR1 is SQVTM and CDR2 is ANQGSEA. The CDR3 protein is CSVGGQGSYDYGYTF. The CDR3, as DNA: TGCAGCGTTGGAGGACAGGGTTCTTATGACTATGGCTACACCTTC.

The chain uses TRBV19 and TRBJ1-1; D is unclear. Germline V CDR1 and CDR2: LNHDA, SQIVND (reference sequence). Deletions cut 10 bases from V and 1 base from J, with 13 bases between. This CDR3 has 13 amino acids. The CDR3 protein is CANQARGNTEAFF. CDR3 DNA sequence: TGTGCCAACCAAGCCAGAGGGAACACTGAAGCTTTCTTT.

The V call is TRBV27, the J call TRBJ2-1; TRBD2 matches at 8 bases. The V segment lost 8 bases and the J segment 3 bases; nucleotides outside the gene matches: 9. This CDR3 is 15 amino acids long. The germline V gene encodes CDR1 MNHEY and CDR2 SMNVEV (reference sequence). CDR3 protein: CASLHPGGGYNEQFF. The CDR3 nucleotides are TGTGCCAGCCTCCATCCGGGGGGGGGCTACAATGAGCAGTTCTTC.

This chain uses TRBV5-1 with TRBJ2-2, with 8 bases lining up with TRBD1. Germline CDR1 SGHRS, CDR2 YFSETQ. The CDR3 length is 16 residues. With V trimmed by 5 bases and J by 2 bases, 8 bases remained unmatched. CDR3 coding DNA: TGCGCCAGCAGGCTTACGGGACAGGCAAACACCGGGGAGCTGTTTTTT. Its protein product is CASRLTGQANTGELFF.

The chain combines TRBV30 with TRBJ2-2; D is possibly TRBD1 (6 bases). The CDR3 runs to 14 residues. Trimming removed 3 bases at V and 7 bases at J, with 15 bases between. The germline CDR1 and CDR2 sequences are GTSNPN and SVGIG (reference sequence). CDR3 region: CAWSRDKVDGELFF. The CDR3 DNA reads as TGTGCCTGGAGCCGGGACAAGGTGGACGGGGAGCTGTTTTTT. The variable domain in full, with the rest retrieved from reference TRBV30 and TRBJ2-2, is SQTIHQWPATLVQPVGSPLSLECTVEGTSNPNLYWYRQAAGRGLQLLFYSVGIGQISSEVPQNLSASRPQDRQFILSSKKLLLSDSGFYLCAWSRDKVDGELFFGEGSRLTVL.

The chain joins TRBV4-1 to TRBJ1-1, with D possibly TRBD1 on 5 matching bases. Between the trimmed V and J ends, which lost 2 bases and 2 bases, there was a span of 12 bases. This CDR3 is built from 15 residues. CDR1 is MGHRA and CDR2 is YSYEKL in the germline V gene. CDR3 DNA: TGCGCCAGCAGCCAACAGAGGGGAGGAAACACTGAAGCTTTCTTT. It yields the protein CASSQQRGGNTEAFF.

V and J are TRBV19 and TRBJ1-5; D is uncertain. V was trimmed by 6 bases and J by 6 bases, leaving 6 bases between them. Germline lookup yields CDR1 LNHDA and CDR2 SQIVND (reference sequence). This CDR3 is built from 11 residues. The CDR3 nucleotides read TGTGCCAGTAGCTCAGGTCAGCCCCAGCATTTT. It specifies CASSSGQPQHF.

V gene TRBV2 combines with J gene TRBJ1-4; TRBD1 agrees at 7 bases. The CDR3 contains 13 residues. Germline CDR1 and CDR2: SNHLY and FYNNEI. The V and J ends lost 7 bases and 3 bases, in that order; junction bases with no gene match: 2. The CDR3 reads CASMGQPNEKLFF. CDR3 nucleotides: TGTGCCAGCATGGGACAGCCTAATGAAAAACTGTTTTTT.